Included here is one TCR beta chain sequence, with context. As yet, its antigen is unknown. The germline V and J ends were trimmed by 1 base and 4 bases, with 11 bases remaining between them. Looked up from germline, CDR1 is DFQATT and CDR2 is SNEGSKA (reference sequence). The CDR3 covers 13 residues. This entry comes from a study of T cell repertoires in cytomegalovirus infection. Via MiXCR, TCRdb re-called the reads, giving one row per CDR3 protein. Seen here are about 27,000 distinct CDR3 sequences, under 20% observed once, and the top ten hold about 82%. The rearrangement joins TRBV20-1 to TRBJ2-7, with D perhaps given as TRBD1 or TRBD2 (6 bases each). The sample here was CD8+ T cells from cultured PBMCs, taken from culture after CMV antigen stimulation. The clonotype originates from a human donor in good health (CMV status not recorded). Some clones in this sample may be carry-over from other donors' samples. The CDR3 DNA is TGCAGTGCTAGAGTGGGGGGCAGTTACGAGCAGTACTTC. Protein: CSARVGGSYEQYF.